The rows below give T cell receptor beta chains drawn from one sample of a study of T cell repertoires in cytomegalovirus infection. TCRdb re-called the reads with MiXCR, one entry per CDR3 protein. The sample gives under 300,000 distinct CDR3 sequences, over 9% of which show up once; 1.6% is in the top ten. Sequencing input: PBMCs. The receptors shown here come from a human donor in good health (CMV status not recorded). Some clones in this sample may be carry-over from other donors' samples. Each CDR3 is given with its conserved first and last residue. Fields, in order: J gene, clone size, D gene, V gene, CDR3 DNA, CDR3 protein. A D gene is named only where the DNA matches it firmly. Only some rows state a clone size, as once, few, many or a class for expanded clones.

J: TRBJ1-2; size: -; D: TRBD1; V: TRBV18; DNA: TGTGCCAGCTCACCACCGGGACAGGGGAATGGCTACACCTTC; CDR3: CASSPPGQGNGYTF
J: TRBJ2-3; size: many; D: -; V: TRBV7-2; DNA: TGTGCCAGCAGCTTATCTCCGCTGGGAACGCAGTATTTT; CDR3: CASSLSPLGTQYF
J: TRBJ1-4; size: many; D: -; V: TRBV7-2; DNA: TGTGCCAGCAGCTTAGCCCAGGGAAAGCAACTGTTTTTT; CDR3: CASSLAQGKQLFF
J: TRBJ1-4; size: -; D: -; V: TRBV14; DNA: TGTGCCAGCAGCCTCGAGTTGCAAGGGGGGCTGTTTTTT; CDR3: CASSLELQGGLFF
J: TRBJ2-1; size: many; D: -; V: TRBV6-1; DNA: TGTGCCAGCAGTTCTCAGACAGTTCGATACAATGAGCAGTTCTTC; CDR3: CASSSQTVRYNEQFF
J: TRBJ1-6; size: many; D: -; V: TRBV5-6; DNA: TGTGCCAGCAGCTTGGAAGTCCAGAGTTCACCCCTCCACTTT; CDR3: CASSLEVQSSPLHF
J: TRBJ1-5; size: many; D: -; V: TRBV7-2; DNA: TGTGCCAGCAGTCCCGGGATTCAGCCCCAGCATTTT; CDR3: CASSPGIQPQHF
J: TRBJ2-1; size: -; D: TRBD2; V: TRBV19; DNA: TGTGCCAGTAGTATCTCCGCGGGGGAAACCGATGAGCAGTTCTTC; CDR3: CASSISAGETDEQFF
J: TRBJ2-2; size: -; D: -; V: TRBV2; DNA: TGTGCCAGCAGTGGCAGAGGGGCTGGTACTGGGGAGCTGTTTTTT; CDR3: CASSGRGAGTGELFF
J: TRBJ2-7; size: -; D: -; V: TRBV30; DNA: TGTGCCTGGAGTCGGTTGGGGGAGGGGGTCTACGAGCAGTACTTC; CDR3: CAWSRLGEGVYEQYF
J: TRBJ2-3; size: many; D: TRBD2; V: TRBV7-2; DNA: TGTGCCAGCAGCTTAGCGAAACTAGCGGGGGGCGTCACAGATACGCAGTATTTT; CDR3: CASSLAKLAGGVTDTQYF
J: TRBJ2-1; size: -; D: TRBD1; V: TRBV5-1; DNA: TGCGCCAGCAGCCCCACAGGGGCTAACAATGAGCAGTTCTTC; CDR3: CASSPTGANNEQFF
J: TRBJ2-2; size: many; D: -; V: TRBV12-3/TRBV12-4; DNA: TGTGCCATCCGGAGGGACAATACGAACACCGGGGAGCTGTTTTTT; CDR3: CAIRRDNTNTGELFF
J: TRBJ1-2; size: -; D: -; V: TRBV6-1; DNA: TGTGCCAGCAGCGATCGCCAGCACTATGGCTACACCTTC; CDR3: CASSDRQHYGYTF
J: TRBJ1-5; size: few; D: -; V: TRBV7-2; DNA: TGTGCCAGCAGCCTAGACTCAAGGGACAATCAGCCCCAGCATTTT; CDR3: CASSLDSRDNQPQHF
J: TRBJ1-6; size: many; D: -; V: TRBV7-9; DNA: TGTGCCAGCAGCTTAGGGGGGGCAAGGGATTCACCCCTCCACTTT; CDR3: CASSLGGARDSPLHF
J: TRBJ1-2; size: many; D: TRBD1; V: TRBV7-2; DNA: TGTGCCAGCAGCCCCGACAGGGTTGGCTACACCTTC; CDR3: CASSPDRVGYTF
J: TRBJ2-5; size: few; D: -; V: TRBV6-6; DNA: TGTGCCAGCAGTTACGCGGAGACCCAGTACTTC; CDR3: CASSYAETQYF
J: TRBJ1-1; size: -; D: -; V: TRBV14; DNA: TGTGCCAGCAGCCAGAACGGTGAAGCTTTCTTT; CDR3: CASSQNGEAFF
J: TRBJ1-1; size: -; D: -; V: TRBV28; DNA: TGTGCCAGCAGTACAAGGAGGGCTGAAGCTTTCTTT; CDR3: CASSTRRAEAFF
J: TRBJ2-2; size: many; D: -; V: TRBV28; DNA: TGTGCCAGCAGCTTGGAGTTCGGGGAGCTGTTTTTT; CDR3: CASSLEFGELFF
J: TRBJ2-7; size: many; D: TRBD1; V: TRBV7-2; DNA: TGTGCCAGCAGCTCCCGGGACAGGGGTATCTACGAGCAGTACTTC; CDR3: CASSSRDRGIYEQYF
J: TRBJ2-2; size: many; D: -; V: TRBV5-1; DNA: TGCGCCAGCAGCTTGGAGGGCGGTAACACCGGGGAGCTGTTTTTT; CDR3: CASSLEGGNTGELFF
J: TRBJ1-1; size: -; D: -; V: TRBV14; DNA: TGTGCCAGCAGCCAAGAAACAGGGAGGCTCATGAACACTGAAGCTTTCTTT; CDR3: CASSQETGRLMNTEAFF
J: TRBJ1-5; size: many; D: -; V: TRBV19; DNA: TGTGCCAGTAGCCCACCGACCGGACAGAACAATCAGCCCCAGCATTTT; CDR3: CASSPPTGQNNQPQHF
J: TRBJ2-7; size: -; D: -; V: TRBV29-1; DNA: TGCAGCGTTGAAGGGCAGGGTGGGTCCTACGAGCAGTACTTC; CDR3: CSVEGQGGSYEQYF
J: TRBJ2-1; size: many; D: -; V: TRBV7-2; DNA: TGTGCCAGCAGCTCTCGGACCTCTAGAAATGAGCAGTTCTTC; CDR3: CASSSRTSRNEQFF
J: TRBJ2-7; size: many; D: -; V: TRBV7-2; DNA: TGTGCCAGCAGCTTGAGTAGCCTAATCTCCTACGAGCAGTACTTC; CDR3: CASSLSSLISYEQYF
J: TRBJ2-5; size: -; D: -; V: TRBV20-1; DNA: TGCAGTGCTAACCCACTAGGAGTGGGAGAGACCCAGTACTTC; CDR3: CSANPLGVGETQYF
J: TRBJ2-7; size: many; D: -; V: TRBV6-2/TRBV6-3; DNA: TGTGCCAGCAGTTCTGGACTGATTCAGTACTTC; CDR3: CASSSGLIQYF
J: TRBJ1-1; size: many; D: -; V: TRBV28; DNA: TGTGCCAGCAGTTTTTGGGGGCGCGAGGCTTTCTTT; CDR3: CASSFWGREAFF
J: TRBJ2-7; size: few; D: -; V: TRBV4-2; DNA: TGTGCCAGCAGCCAGCCAGCGGCGGCTTCGTCCTCCTACGAGCAGTACTTC; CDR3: CASSQPAAASSSYEQYF